A single sample gave rise to the 2 T cell receptor beta chains below, sequenced in a study of CD8 T cells in ankylosing spondylitis. MiXCR, run by TCRdb on the 5' RACE reads, gives a single entry per CDR3 protein. The sample consists of under 250,000 distinct CDR3 sequences, around 8% of them appearing once. The specimen was blood, either unsorted or a sorted T cell fraction (not recorded which). The receptors here all came from a female donor with ankylosing spondylitis or in good health (not recorded which).

Many counts were recorded for this clonotype. The chain couples TRBV20-1 to TRBJ1-5; a weak D match, TRBD1 (5 bases). This CDR3 comprises 12 residues. Germline-derived CDR1 and CDR2 are DFQATT and SNEGSKA (reference sequence). The germline V and J ends were trimmed by 2 bases and 10 bases, with 12 bases remaining between them. The CDR3 DNA is TGCAGTGCTAGAAGGGCGGGGGGACCCCAGCATTTT. It encodes CSARRAGGPQHF.

For this clonotype: A much larger clone lies a single base off, so this may be a read error. The rearrangement links TRBV7-2 to TRBJ1-1; tentative D call: TRBD1 (5 bases). This CDR3 contains 15 residues. CDR1 and CDR2 (germline): SGHTA, FQGNSA. CDR3 loop: CVSSRGRTMNTEAFF. Written as DNA, the CDR3 is TGTGTCAGCAGCCGGGGACGGACGATGAACACTGAAGCTTTCTTT.